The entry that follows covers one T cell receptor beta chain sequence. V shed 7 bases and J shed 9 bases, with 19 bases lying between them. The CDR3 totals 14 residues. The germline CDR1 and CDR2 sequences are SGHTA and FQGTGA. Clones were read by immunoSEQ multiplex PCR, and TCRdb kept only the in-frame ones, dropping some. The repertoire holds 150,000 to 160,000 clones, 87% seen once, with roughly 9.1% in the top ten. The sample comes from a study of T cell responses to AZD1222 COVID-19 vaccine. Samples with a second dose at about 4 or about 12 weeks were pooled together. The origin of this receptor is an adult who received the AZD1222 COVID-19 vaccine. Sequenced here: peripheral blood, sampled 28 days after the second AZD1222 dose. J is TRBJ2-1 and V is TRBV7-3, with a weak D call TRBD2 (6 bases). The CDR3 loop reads CASTSGTLSGEQFF. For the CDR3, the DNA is TGTGCCAGCACCTCCGGGACTCTTTCTGGTGAGCAGTTCTTC.